Only one count was recorded for the clone carrying this T cell receptor beta chain. Diagnoses were established using clinical symptoms, serum thyroxine and TRAb, thyroid ultrasound and orbital computed tomography. The record originates from a study of T cells in Graves' hyperthyroidism and ophthalmopathy. V was clipped by 4 bases and J by 5 bases; unmatched bases: 3. The CDR3 spans 14 residues. Germline CDR1 LNHDA, CDR2 SQIVND (reference sequence). Amplified regions were TCR beta CDR3 sequences from RNA transcripts. HTBI primers were the set used in a first-round RT-PCR of the TCR CDR3. TCRdb recomputed calls from the multiplex PCR reads with MiXCR, one row per CDR3 protein. Of 500,000 to 800,000 distinct CDR3 sequences in the sample, more than 14% are singletons; the top ten hold approximately 12%.

Specimen: blood. This sequence originates from a woman between 45 and 60 years old with Graves' ophthalmopathy. The rearrangement uses TRBV19 and TRBJ2-3, with 10 bases identical to TRBD2. The DNA of the CDR3 is TGTGCCAGTAGTACAGGGACTAGCGAAGATACGCAGTATTTT. This gives the protein CASSTGTSEDTQYF.